The clone carrying this T cell receptor beta chain was recorded only once. Per the original data handling: Counts of nucleated cells, estimated from reference gene primer amplification, were obtained. Profiling relied on immunoSEQ multiplex PCR, and the TCRdb table lists in-frame clones only, not all of them. The D gene and trimming were derived from the DNA, and the V and J assignments and clone size from that table. In the table there are fewer than 300,000 clones, about 85% of which are singletons. The data belong to a study of blood T cell repertoires in COVID-19. Study-level background: T cells, B-cell-depleted T cells, or PBMCs supplied cDNA or gDNA.

The CDR3 covers 15 residues. Germline V gene sequence: CDR1 LGHNA, CDR2 YSLEER. V lost 0 bases, J lost 11 bases, and 16 bases lay in between. The TCR sequence derives from a human donor in a cohort sampled during active COVID-19. V usage is TRBV4-3 and J usage is TRBJ1-4; a possible D gene is TRBD1 (5 bases). Sequenced: peripheral blood. CDR3 sequence: CASSQDPSGRDKLFF. CDR3 DNA sequence: TGCGCCAGCAGCCAAGACCCTTCGGGGCGGGACAAACTGTTTTTT.